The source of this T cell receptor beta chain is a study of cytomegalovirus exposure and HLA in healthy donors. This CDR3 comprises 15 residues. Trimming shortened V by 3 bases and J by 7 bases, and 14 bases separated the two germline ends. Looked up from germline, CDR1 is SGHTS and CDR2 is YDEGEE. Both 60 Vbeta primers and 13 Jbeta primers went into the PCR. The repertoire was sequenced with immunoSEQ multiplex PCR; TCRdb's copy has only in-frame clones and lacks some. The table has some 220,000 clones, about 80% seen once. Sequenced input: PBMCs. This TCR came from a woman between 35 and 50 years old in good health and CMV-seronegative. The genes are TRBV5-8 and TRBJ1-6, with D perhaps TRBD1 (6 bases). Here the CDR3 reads CASSWTGHGNSPLHF. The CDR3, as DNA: TGTGCCAGCAGCTGGACGGGACATGGAAATTCACCCCTCCACTTT. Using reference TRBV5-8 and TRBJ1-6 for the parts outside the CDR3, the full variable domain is EAGVTQSPTHLIKTRGQQATLRCSPISGHTSVYWYQQALGLGLQFLLWYDEGEERNRGNFPPRFSGRQFPNYSSELNVNALELEDSALYLCASSWTGHGNSPLHFGNGTRLTVT.